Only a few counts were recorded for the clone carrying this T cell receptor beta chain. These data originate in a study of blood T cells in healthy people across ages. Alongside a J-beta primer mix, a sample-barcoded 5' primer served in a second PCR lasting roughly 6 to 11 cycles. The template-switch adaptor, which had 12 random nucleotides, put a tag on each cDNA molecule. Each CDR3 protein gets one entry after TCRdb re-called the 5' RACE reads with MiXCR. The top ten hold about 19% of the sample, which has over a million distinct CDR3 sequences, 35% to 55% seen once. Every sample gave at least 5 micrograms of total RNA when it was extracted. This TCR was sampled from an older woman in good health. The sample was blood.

The CDR3 is CASSQRQVGETQYF. CDR3 bases: TGTGCCAGCAGCCAACGACAGGTAGGAGAGACCCAGTACTTC. The chain employs TRBV3-1 and TRBJ2-5; perhaps TRBD1 as D (6 bases). This CDR3 contains 14 residues. Between the trimmed V and J ends, which lost 2 bases and 4 bases, there was a span of 11 bases. The germline V gene has CDR1 LGHDT and CDR2 YNNKEL (reference sequence).